This T cell receptor beta chain was recorded in a study of blood T cell repertoires in COVID-19. Study at large: Samples representing acute and convalescent COVID-19 were sourced from the United States, Italy and Spain. PBMCs, B-cell-depleted T cells, or T cells provided the cDNA or gDNA that made up the material.

Germline loops: CDR1 SNHLY, CDR2 FYNNEI. Trimming pared 4 bases from V and 0 bases from J, leaving 18 bases between. The CDR3 length is 17 residues. Here immunoSEQ multiplex PCR was the method, and the copy in TCRdb shows in-frame clones only, minus some. In the table there are approximately 190,000 clones, around 80% of which are singletons. The genes are TRBV2 and TRBJ1-2, with D maybe TRBD1 (6 bases). Sequencing used peripheral blood. This receptor was identified in a young man with active or convalescent COVID-19. The DNA of the CDR3 is TGTGCCAGCAGTGCTCTCCCAGGGGTCCCCTCTAACTATGGCTACACCTTC. It codes for CASSALPGVPSNYGYTF.